The 32 T cell receptor beta chains below come from one sample, sequenced in a study of cytomegalovirus exposure and HLA in healthy donors. TCRdb's copy holds only in-frame clones and misses some; the assay was immunoSEQ multiplex PCR. The sample contains roughly 150,000 clones, 89% of which appear only once. Material for sequencing was PBMCs. The origin of the receptors is a young man in good health and CMV-seropositive.

DNA of the CDR3: TGTGCCAGCAGCCGAGCGGGAGACGGCTACAATGAGCAGTTCTTC. Its translation is CASSRAGDGYNEQFF. The chain employs TRBV4-2 and TRBJ2-1, with 8 positions matching TRBD2. The germline gives CDR1 LGHNA, CDR2 YNFKEQ. The CDR3 has 15 residues. Trimming took 4 bases from V and 3 from J; bases not matched to a gene: 5.

The gene calls are TRBV11-3 and TRBJ1-1; perhaps TRBD1 as D (5 bases). This CDR3 spans 17 amino acids. The V gene lost 0 bases and the J gene lost 2 bases, with 16 bases spanning the gap. In germline, CDR1 is SGHNT, CDR2 YENEEA. CDR3 protein: CASSLEVRLGTNTEAFF. For the CDR3, the DNA is TGTGCCAGCAGCTTAGAAGTCCGTCTGGGGACTAACACTGAAGCTTTCTTT.

V and J are TRBV29-1 and TRBJ2-1; TRBD2 might be the D (6 bases). Germline assignment: CDR1 SQVTM and CDR2 ANQGSEA. The germline V and J ends were trimmed by 0 bases and 8 bases, with 11 bases remaining between them. CDR3 length: 13 residues. CDR3 loop: CSVEEEGRYEQFF. Here the CDR3 DNA reads TGCAGCGTTGAAGAGGAGGGTCGGTATGAGCAGTTCTTC.

The chain combines TRBV18 with TRBJ2-1; 8 bases map to TRBD1. Germline CDR1 and CDR2: KGHSH and LQKENI. The CDR3 contains 16 residues. The trim removed 3 bases at V and 3 bases at J, leaving 7 bases unmatched. This CDR3 reads CASSPETGVDYNEQFF. The CDR3 coding sequence is TGTGCCAGCTCACCCGAGACAGGGGTGGACTACAATGAGCAGTTCTTC.

The chain employs TRBV2 and TRBJ2-3, with a tentative D call TRBD1 (5 bases). Germline values: CDR1 SNHLY, CDR2 FYNNEI. The CDR3 is made up of 15 amino acids. V lost 4 bases, J lost 4 bases, and 15 bases lay in between. The CDR3 loop reads CASSGTLIRADTQYF. CDR3 bases: TGTGCCAGCAGTGGGACATTAATACGAGCAGATACGCAGTATTTT.

The chain links TRBV4-1 to TRBJ2-2, with 8 bases fitting TRBD2. This CDR3 is 16 amino acids long. Looked up from germline, CDR1 is MGHRA and CDR2 is YSYEKL. Trimming cost V 0 bases and J 4 bases; bases outside gene matches: 4. The CDR3 here is CASSQDDSGSTGELFF. The DNA of the CDR3 is TGCGCCAGCAGCCAAGATGACAGCGGGAGCACCGGGGAGCTGTTTTTT.

The CDR3 sequence is CASSLDLRGSSPLEQYF. As DNA, the CDR3 is TGTGCCAGCAGCTTAGACCTGCGCGGGAGTTCCCCCCTCGAGCAGTACTTC. The chain joins TRBV11-2 to TRBJ2-7, with 7 bases identical to TRBD2. The CDR3 is 17 residues long. Germline V lookup: CDR1 SGHAT, CDR2 FQNNGV. Trimming at V came to 0 bases and at J to 6 bases, leaving 14 bases not matched to a gene.

The V gene is TRBV5-5, the J gene TRBJ1-5; D call uncertain. There are 15 residues in the CDR3. Germline lookup yields CDR1 SGHKS and CDR2 YYEKEE (reference sequence). Trimming took off 3 bases at V and 0 bases at J, with 10 bases between the two ends. CDR3 amino acids: CASSSLGDSNQPQHF. CDR3 nucleotide sequence: TGTGCCAGCAGCTCGCTGGGAGATAGCAATCAGCCCCAGCATTTT.

This chain joins TRBV30 and TRBJ2-7; 15 positions agree with TRBD2. This CDR3 is built from 17 residues. Germline V CDR1 and CDR2: GTSNPN, SVGIG (reference sequence). J lost 0 bases, V lost 3 bases, and 6 bases had no gene match. The CDR3 DNA sequence: TGTGCCTGGAGGCGGACTAGCGGGAGGGCCTGCTCCTACGAGCAGTACTTC. Amino acid sequence: CAWRRTSGRACSYEQYF.

This clone was detected only a few times. The chain is built from TRBV6-1 and TRBJ1-1; 9 positions match TRBD1. Germline lookup yields CDR1 MNHNS and CDR2 SASEGT. The CDR3 is 12 amino acids. V dropped 9 bases and J dropped 5; count of bases not matched to a gene: 4. In DNA, the CDR3 is TGTGCCAGTCGGACAGGGGTGACTGAAGCTTTCTTT. Translation gives CASRTGVTEAFF.

The chain uses TRBV19 and TRBJ1-1, with D unclear. This CDR3 comprises 12 residues. The V end was cut by 6 bases, the J end by 7 bases, with 12 bases between. CDR1 and CDR2 (germline): LNHDA, SQIVND (reference sequence). CDR3 sequence reads: CASRWVSGEAFF. The CDR3 bases are TGTGCCAGTAGGTGGGTTTCGGGTGAAGCTTTCTTT.

V usage is TRBV18 and J usage is TRBJ2-7; 12 positions match TRBD2. V lost 5 bases and J lost 3; bases outside the gene matches: 5. This CDR3 spans 15 amino acids. The germline CDR1 and CDR2 sequences are KGHSH and LQKENI. The CDR3 region is CASSTRTSGVYEQYF. CDR3 DNA sequence: TGTGCCAGCTCAACCCGGACTAGCGGGGTCTACGAGCAGTACTTC.

V usage is TRBV5-4 and J usage is TRBJ2-7; a weak D match, TRBD1 (6 bases). The CDR3 has 16 amino acids. The germline gives CDR1 SGHNT, CDR2 YYREEE (reference sequence). V was clipped by 4 bases and J by 3 bases, with 20 bases between them. The CDR3 loop is CASSRPSTEGVYEQYF. In DNA, the CDR3 is TGTGCCAGCAGCCGGCCCTCTACAGAGGGGGTCTACGAGCAGTACTTC.

J is TRBJ1-2 and V is TRBV28; TRBD1 agrees at 9 bases. This CDR3 has 17 residues. Germline V CDR1 and CDR2: MDHEN, SYDVKM. V lost 6 bases to trimming and J lost 3 bases; unmatched junction nucleotides: 14. The CDR3: CASSQINRGLTDYGYTF. CDR3 in DNA: TGTGCCAGCAGCCAAATCAACAGGGGGCTTACAGACTATGGCTACACCTTC.

This sequence joins TRBV18 and TRBJ2-5, with D unclear. The length of the CDR3 is 11 residues. V shed 6 bases and J shed 1 base, with 3 bases lying between them. Germline V gene data show CDR1 as KGHSH and CDR2 as LQKENI. The CDR3 nucleotides are TGTGCCAGCTCCTTCCAAGAGACCCAGTACTTC. Amino acids: CASSFQETQYF.

The chain is built from TRBV9 and TRBJ1-1; 7 bases line up with TRBD1. J was trimmed by 5 bases and V by 0 bases; bases with no gene match: 4. CDR1 and CDR2 from the germline V gene are SGDLS and YYNGEE. This CDR3 is built from 14 residues. CDR3: CASSVADRVTEAFF. Written as DNA, the CDR3 is TGTGCCAGCAGCGTAGCCGACAGGGTAACTGAAGCTTTCTTT.

Here the CDR3 DNA reads TGTGCCAGCAGTGAATATAGCCCCCAGGGGGCAATGTTCTTC. Its protein product is CASSEYSPQGAMFF. The rearrangement joins TRBV25-1 to TRBJ2-1, with 8 positions matching TRBD1. The V segment lost 0 bases and the J segment 15 bases; nucleotides outside the gene matches: 10. CDR1 is MGHDK and CDR2 is SYGVNS in the germline V gene. The CDR3 contains 14 residues.

CDR3: CASSLPDWAGARTSGYNEQFF. CDR3 sequence (DNA): TGTGCCAGCAGCTTACCCGATTGGGCGGGGGCGAGGACTAGCGGCTACAATGAGCAGTTCTTC. The chain recombines TRBV7-8 with TRBJ2-1; TRBD2 matches 10 bases. Per germline, CDR1 SGHVS and CDR2 FQNEAQ. The V and J ends lost 2 bases and 3 bases, in that order; junction bases with no gene match: 19. The CDR3 runs 21 residues.

This clone is a singleton in its sample. The rearrangement joins TRBV5-1 to TRBJ2-2; 9 positions match TRBD2. Germline V gives CDR1 SGHRS, CDR2 YFSETQ. Losses at the gene ends were 4 bases for V and 4 bases for J; bases not matched to a gene: 8. CDR3 length: 16 amino acids. Here the CDR3 reads CASSRGSGSPTGELFF. The CDR3 DNA is TGCGCCAGCAGCCGGGGTAGCGGGAGTCCCACCGGGGAGCTGTTTTTT.

The chain joins TRBV27 to TRBJ1-4; TRBD1 agrees at 7 bases. Germline values: CDR1 MNHEY, CDR2 SMNVEV (reference sequence). J lost 8 bases, V lost 4 bases, and 7 bases had no gene match. CDR3 length: 14 residues. CDR3 sequence: CASSSRQGREKLFF. In DNA, the CDR3 is TGTGCCAGCAGTTCCCGACAGGGTCGGGAAAAACTGTTTTTT. Based on the CDR3 plus reference TRBV27 and TRBJ1-4, the full variable domain is EAQVTQNPRYLITVTGKKLTVTCSQNMNHEYMSWYRQDPGLGLRQIYYSMNVEVTDKGDVPEGYKVSRKEKRNFPLILESPSPNQTSLYFCASSSRQGREKLFFGSGTQLSVL.

This clone was recorded only once. This CDR3 is CASRAGASDTEAFF. The CDR3 coding sequence is TGTGCCAGCCGTGCAGGGGCAAGTGACACTGAAGCTTTCTTT. This sequence joins TRBV5-5 and TRBJ1-1, with D perhaps TRBD1 (6 bases). V was clipped by 7 bases and J by 3 bases, with 16 bases between them. The CDR3 runs 14 residues. CDR1 SGHKS and CDR2 YYEKEE come from the germline V gene (reference sequence).

The chain recombines TRBV7-2 with TRBJ1-2; no definite D call. Trimming pared 0 bases from V and 2 bases from J, leaving 16 bases between. Germline CDR1 and CDR2: SGHTA and FQGNSA. The CDR3 is 17 residues long. CDR3 amino acids: CASSLASMVSLNYGYTF. CDR3 DNA: TGTGCCAGCAGCTTAGCATCTATGGTGTCCCTAAACTATGGCTACACCTTC.

The J gene is TRBJ2-7, the V gene TRBV7-9; the D gene is possibly TRBD1 (5 bases). Trimming left V 1 base short and J 3 bases short, with 7 bases between. The CDR3 runs to 13 residues. The germline gives CDR1 SEHNR, CDR2 FQNEAQ (reference sequence). This chain's CDR3 is CASSLGQNYEQYF. The CDR3 nucleotides read TGTGCCAGCAGCTTAGGACAGAACTACGAGCAGTACTTC.

The genes are TRBV7-8 and TRBJ1-2; D perhaps matches TRBD1 (6 bases). V lost 5 bases and J 1 base, leaving 14 bases between the germline ends. Germline values: CDR1 SGHVS, CDR2 FQNEAQ. The CDR3 runs to 15 residues. The DNA for the CDR3 is TGTGCCAGCAGCGCCAGGACAGTAATTAACTATGGCTACACCTTC. As protein: CASSARTVINYGYTF.

Only a few counts were recorded for this clone. This sequence joins TRBV30 and TRBJ2-7; D uncertain. V was cut by 2 bases and J by 7 bases, with 9 bases left in between. Germline V CDR1 and CDR2: GTSNPN, SVGIG (reference sequence). The CDR3 runs 11 residues. The CDR3 reads CAWSLLREQYF. The CDR3 DNA reads as TGTGCCTGGAGTCTTTTACGGGAGCAGTACTTC.

The J gene is TRBJ2-7, the V gene TRBV2; a possible D gene is TRBD2 (5 bases). The CDR3 contains 17 residues. V was clipped by 2 bases and J by 4 bases, with 21 bases between them. The germline CDR1 and CDR2 sequences are SNHLY and FYNNEI. The CDR3: CASSEPMDHTRDYEQYF. The CDR3 nucleotides read TGTGCCAGCAGTGAACCGATGGATCACACGAGGGATTACGAGCAGTACTTC.

This chain links TRBV19 with TRBJ2-1; D may be TRBD2 (5 bases). Looked up from germline, CDR1 is LNHDA and CDR2 is SQIVND (reference sequence). V was shortened by 5 bases and J by 1 base, with 9 bases between the two germline ends. The CDR3 totals 14 residues. CDR3 in amino acids: CASSPGSSYNEQFF. CDR3 DNA: TGTGCCAGTAGTCCGGGATCTTCCTACAATGAGCAGTTCTTC.

A single count supports this clone. V is TRBV6-1 and J is TRBJ2-7; no firm D call. CDR3 length: 12 amino acids. Germline CDR1 reads MNHNS; CDR2 reads SASEGT. Trimming cost V 7 bases and J 2 bases, with 9 bases left between them. The CDR3 nucleotides are TGTGCCAGCACTACAGATACCTACGAGCAGTACTTC. Encoded protein: CASTTDTYEQYF.

V and J are TRBV5-1 and TRBJ2-3; the D is unclear. The CDR3 runs 13 residues. The V gene lost 1 base and the J gene lost 5 bases, with 8 bases spanning the gap. CDR1 SGHRS and CDR2 YFSETQ come from the germline V gene. CDR3 in DNA: TGCGCCAGCAGCTTGACGGTTAGAGATACGCAGTATTTT. Translating gives CASSLTVRDTQYF.

This sequence joins TRBV4-2 and TRBJ2-3; no reliable D call. Germline CDR1 and CDR2: LGHNA and YNFKEQ. Trimming left V 1 base short and J 2 bases short, with 10 bases between. This CDR3 has 15 amino acids. As DNA, the CDR3 is TGTGCCAGCAGCCAAGGGGTAGCTTCCACAGATACGCAGTATTTT. Its translation: CASSQGVASTDTQYF.

V usage is TRBV13 and J usage is TRBJ2-1, with 10 bases fitting TRBD2. CDR3 length equals 17 residues. V dropped 5 bases and J dropped 8; count of bases not matched to a gene: 15. CDR1 and CDR2 (germline): PRHDT, FYEKMQ (reference sequence). CDR3 sequence: CASSLRRGTSGIDEQFF. For the CDR3, the DNA is TGTGCCAGCAGCCTGAGACGGGGAACTAGCGGGATCGATGAGCAGTTCTTC.

CDR3 DNA sequence: TGTGCCTGGAGCGGACCTGGGCTAGCGGTCTACGAGCAGTACTTC. Its translation is CAWSGPGLAVYEQYF. The rearrangement links TRBV30 to TRBJ2-7; 7 bases fit TRBD2. The CDR3 length is 15 residues. J was trimmed by 3 bases and V by 3 bases; bases with no gene match: 11. Germline CDR1 GTSNPN, CDR2 SVGIG (reference sequence). The variable domain in full, with the rest retrieved from reference TRBV30 and TRBJ2-7, is SQTIHQWPATLVQPVGSPLSLECTVEGTSNPNLYWYRQAAGRGLQLLFYSVGIGQISSEVPQNLSASRPQDRQFILSSKKLLLSDSGFYLCAWSGPGLAVYEQYFGPGTRLTVT.